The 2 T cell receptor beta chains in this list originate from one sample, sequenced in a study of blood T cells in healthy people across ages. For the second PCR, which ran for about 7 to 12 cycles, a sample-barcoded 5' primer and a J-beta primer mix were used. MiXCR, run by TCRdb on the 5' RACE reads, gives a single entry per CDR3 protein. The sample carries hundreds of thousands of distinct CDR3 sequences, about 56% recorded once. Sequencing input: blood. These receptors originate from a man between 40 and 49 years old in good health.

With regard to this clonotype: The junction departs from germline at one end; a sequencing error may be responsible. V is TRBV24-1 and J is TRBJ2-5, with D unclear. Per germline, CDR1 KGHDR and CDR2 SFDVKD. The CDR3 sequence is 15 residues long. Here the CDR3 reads CATGDAQHPQETQYF. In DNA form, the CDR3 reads TGTGCCACCGGTGACGCACAGCATCCCCAAGAGACCCAGTACTTC.

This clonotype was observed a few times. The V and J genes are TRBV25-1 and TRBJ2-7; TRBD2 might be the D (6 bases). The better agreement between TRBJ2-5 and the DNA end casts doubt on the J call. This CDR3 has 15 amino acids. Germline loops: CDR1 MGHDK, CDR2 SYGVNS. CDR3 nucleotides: TGTGCCAGCAGTGGGAAGGGTAGCGGAGAAGAGACCCAGTACTTC. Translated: CASSGKGSGEETQYF.